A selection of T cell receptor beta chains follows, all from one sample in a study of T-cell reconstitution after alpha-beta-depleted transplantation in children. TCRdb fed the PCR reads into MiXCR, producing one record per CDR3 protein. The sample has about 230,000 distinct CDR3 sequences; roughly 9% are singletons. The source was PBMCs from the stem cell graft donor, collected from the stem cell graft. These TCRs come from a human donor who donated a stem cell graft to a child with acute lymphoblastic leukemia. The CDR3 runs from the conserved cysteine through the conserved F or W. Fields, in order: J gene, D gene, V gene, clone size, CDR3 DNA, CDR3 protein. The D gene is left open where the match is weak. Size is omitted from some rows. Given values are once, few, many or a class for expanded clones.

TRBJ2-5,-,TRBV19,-,TGTGCCAGTAGTATAGCGGCTACCAAAGAGACCCAGTACTTC,CASSIAATKETQYF
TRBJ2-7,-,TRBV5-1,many,TGCGCCAGCAGCGTTTCCGGGACCAGCTCCTACGAGCAGTACTTC,CASSVSGTSSYEQYF
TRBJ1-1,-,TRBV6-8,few,TGTGCCAGCAGTTGGAGAGGGGAAGCTTTCTTT,CASSWRGEAFF
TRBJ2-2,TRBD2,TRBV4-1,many,TGCGCCAGCAGCCCAAGACTAGCTGGCAACACCGGGGAGCTGTTTTTT,CASSPRLAGNTGELFF
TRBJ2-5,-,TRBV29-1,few,TGCAGCGGTGACAGGTTCCAAGAGACCCAGTACTTC,CSGDRFQETQYF
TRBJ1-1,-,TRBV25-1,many,TGTGCCAGCAGTGAAACGGGCAGCTACACTGAAGCTTTCTTT,CASSETGSYTEAFF
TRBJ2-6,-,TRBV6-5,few,TGTGCCAGCAGTTATTTTCCTGGGACCTCTGGGGCCAACGTCCTGACTTTC,CASSYFPGTSGANVLTF
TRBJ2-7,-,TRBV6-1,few,TGTGCCAGCAAGCCTGGAAGCTCCTACGAGCAGTACTTC,CASKPGSSYEQYF
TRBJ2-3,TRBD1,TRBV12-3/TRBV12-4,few,TGTGCCAGCAGGTCACGACAGGGGGGCACAGATACGCAGTATTTT,CASRSRQGGTDTQYF
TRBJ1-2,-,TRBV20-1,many,TGCAGTGCTAGAAGCGAGACTAACTATGGCTACACCTTC,CSARSETNYGYTF
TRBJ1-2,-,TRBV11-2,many,TGTGCCAGCAGCCAGGCGCGTTTCTATGGCTACACCTTC,CASSQARFYGYTF
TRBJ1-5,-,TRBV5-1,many,TGCGCCAGCAGCGTTGACGGAGATAGCAATCAGCCCCAGCATTTT,CASSVDGDSNQPQHF
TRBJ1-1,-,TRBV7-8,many,TGTGCCAGCAGCAGGGACCTCAACACTGAAGCTTTCTTT,CASSRDLNTEAFF
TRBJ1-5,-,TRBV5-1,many,TGCGCCAGCAGCTTGGTGGGCAGGGAAGAGGAACCCCAGCATTTT,CASSLVGREEEPQHF
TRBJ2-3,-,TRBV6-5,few,TGTGCCAGCAGTTACTTAGCGGGCACAGATACGCAGTATTTT,CASSYLAGTDTQYF
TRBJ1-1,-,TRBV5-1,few,TGCGCCAGCAGCTTGTACACTGGGCTCGAAGACACTGAAGCTTTCTTT,CASSLYTGLEDTEAFF
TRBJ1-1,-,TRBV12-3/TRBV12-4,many,TGTGCCAGCAGTACACAATTAGAAGCTTTCTTT,CASSTQLEAFF
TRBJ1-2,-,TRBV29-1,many,TGCAGCGGAGCTGACCCCGGCTATGGCTACACCTTC,CSGADPGYGYTF
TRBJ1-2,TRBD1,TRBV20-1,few,TGCAGTGCTCCCCCCCAGGGGGCGGAAGGCTACACCTTC,CSAPPQGAEGYTF
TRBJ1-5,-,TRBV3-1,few,TGTGCCAGCAGTCTCGGGACATTCGATCAGCCCCAGCATTTT,CASSLGTFDQPQHF